The clone carrying this T cell receptor beta chain was seen a handful of times. Taking about 17-33 mg of unsorted bulk tissue, the authors co-extracted RNA and DNA. From germline, CDR1 is SQVTM and CDR2 ANQGSEA. V was trimmed by 5 bases and J by 1 base, leaving 17 bases between them. The CDR3 consists of 15 residues. A constant-region primer served to make TCR beta cDNA from roughly 500 ng total RNA. ARM-PCR was slightly modified, and three nested multiplex PCR rounds with it gave rise to the TCR beta libraries. TRBV1-TRBV30 forward primers paired with a C-beta reverse primer drove the first two PCR rounds, about 10 cycles each. From the multiplex PCR reads, TCRdb called clonotypes with MiXCR, one entry per CDR3 protein. Among 90,000 to 150,000 distinct CDR3 sequences listed, 55% to 70% were seen once. This specimen belongs to a study of tumor-infiltrating lymphocytes in primary liver carcinoma. Study-level information: Measuring about 4 to 10 cm across, the tumors were staged as T1-T3 N0M0.

The V and J genes are TRBV29-1 and TRBJ1-1, with D maybe TRBD1 (5 bases). This sequence originates from a woman aged 55-70 years with primary liver carcinoma and hepatitis B virus infection. Material for sequencing was tumor-adjacent normal liver tissue. The CDR3 DNA reads as TGCAGCGTTCAGGAGTCCGGACATCCGAACACTGAAGCTTTCTTT. Translation gives CSVQESGHPNTEAFF.